This T cell receptor beta chain is from a study of early T cells in non-severe SARS-CoV-2 infection. The overall study: Chains were unpaired, as sequencing was done on bulk RNA from unsorted whole blood. General observations from the study: In VDJdb matching, anti-spike CD8 responses were favored while private and CD4 specificities went missing.

Each CDR3 protein gets one entry after TCRdb re-called the 5' RACE reads with MiXCR. The sample has around 52,000 distinct CDR3 sequences; around a tenth are singletons. This clonotype was observed a few times. Its target is unknown. Material for sequencing was whole blood. This receptor was identified in an adult who was a healthcare worker with PCR-confirmed SARS-CoV-2 infection or an uninfected control (not recorded which).

This chain's CDR3 is CASSFGGAANTEAFF. Written as DNA, the CDR3 is TGTGCCAGCAGTTTTGGGGGCGCAGCTAACACTGAAGCTTTCTTT. The genes are TRBV28 and TRBJ1-1, with D possibly being TRBD1 (6 bases). CDR1 and CDR2 (germline): MDHEN, SYDVKM. The V gene lost 3 bases and the J gene lost 2 bases, with 13 bases spanning the gap. The CDR3 is 15 residues long.